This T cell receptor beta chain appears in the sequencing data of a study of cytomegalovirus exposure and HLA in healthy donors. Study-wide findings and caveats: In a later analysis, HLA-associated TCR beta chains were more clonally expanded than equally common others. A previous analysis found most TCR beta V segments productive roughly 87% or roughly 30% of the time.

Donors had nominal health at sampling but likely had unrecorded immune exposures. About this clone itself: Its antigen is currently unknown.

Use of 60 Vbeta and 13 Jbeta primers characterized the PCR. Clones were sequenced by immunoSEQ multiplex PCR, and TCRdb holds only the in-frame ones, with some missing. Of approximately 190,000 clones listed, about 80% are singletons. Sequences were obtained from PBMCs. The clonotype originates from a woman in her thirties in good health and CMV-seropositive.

The CDR3 region is CASSQIGPGTYEQYF. The CDR3 DNA reads as TGTGCCAGCAGCCAAATCGGCCCAGGCACCTACGAGCAGTACTTC. The chain carries TRBV4-2 and TRBJ2-7; no reliable D call. Germline CDR1 is LGHNA and CDR2 is YNFKEQ. V dropped 2 bases and J dropped 2 bases, with 13 bases sitting between them. The CDR3 loop spans 15 amino acids.